Listed below are T cell receptor beta chains from one sample, sequenced in a study of blood T cell repertoires in COVID-19. Profiling relied on immunoSEQ multiplex PCR, and the TCRdb table lists in-frame clones only, not all of them. This sample has about 130,000 clones; around 87% occur once, and the top ten carry about 2.5%. Sequencing was carried out using peripheral blood. All receptors derive from a man in his forties or fifties with active COVID-19. Both conserved end residues are part of each CDR3.

V: TRBV19; length: 14; CDR3: CATHRDRGSYGYTF
V: TRBV4-2; length: 13; CDR3: CASSQDLNTEAFF
V: TRBV7-9; length: 16; CDR3: CASSPRVQGLGNTIYF
V: TRBV7-9; length: 11; CDR3: CAAEGIDTQYF
V: TRBV5-1; length: 14; CDR3: CASSLAPAAETQYF
V: TRBV12-3/TRBV12-4; length: 13; CDR3: CASISMLNTEAFF
V: TRBV5-1; length: 13; CDR3: CASSTRASYGYTF
V: TRBV3-1/TRBV3-2; length: 16; CDR3: CASSQRTTGSTGELFF
V: TRBV19; length: 16; CDR3: CASSPQRAAPNTEAFF
V: TRBV6-5; length: 14; CDR3: CASNSGQGGTEAFF
V: TRBV2; length: 14; CDR3: CASSEAGADGELFF
V: TRBV5-1; length: 15; CDR3: CASSDGQGLNYGYTF
V: TRBV7-8; length: 19; CDR3: CASSLESRRVFAGANVLTF
V: TRBV6-1; length: 12; CDR3: CASSDFPYGYTF
V: TRBV4-1; length: 16; CDR3: CASSQDRGGDQETQYF
V: TRBV19; length: 16; CDR3: CASSMSGTGYSYEQYF
V: TRBV3-1/TRBV3-2; length: 13; CDR3: CASSGGGATEAFF